Listed below are T cell receptor beta chains from one sample, sequenced in a study of blood T cell repertoires in COVID-19. Clones were sequenced by immunoSEQ multiplex PCR, and TCRdb holds only the in-frame ones, with some missing. This sample carries around 130,000 clones, 85% of them seen once, and the ten largest clones take about 3.9%. The sequenced sample was peripheral blood. The receptors were sampled from a man in his 60s with acute or convalescent COVID-19. Each CDR3 is given without its conserved first and last residue. Each record gives: J gene, D gene, V gene, CDR3 protein. D genes are given only for firm matches.

J: TRBJ2-7
D: .
V: TRBV7-2
CDR3: ASSLRGSTAYEQY

J: TRBJ2-1
D: TRBD2
V: TRBV2
CDR3: ASSTSGGFNEQF

J: TRBJ2-3
D: .
V: TRBV5-6
CDR3: ASSRDTWDTQY

J: TRBJ2-5
D: TRBD1
V: TRBV5-4
CDR3: ASSWGTTGAQETQY

J: TRBJ2-2
D: .
V: TRBV11-3
CDR3: ASSLNEAGELF

J: TRBJ2-7
D: .
V: TRBV6-6
CDR3: ASSYSSPGVGEQY

J: TRBJ2-2
D: TRBD2
V: TRBV4-1
CDR3: ASSQETSGRPTGELF

J: TRBJ1-1
D: .
V: TRBV3-1/TRBV3-2
CDR3: ASSLQGNTEAF

J: TRBJ2-3
D: TRBD2
V: TRBV7-6
CDR3: ASSLSSGGGDTQY

J: TRBJ1-2
D: TRBD1
V: TRBV5-5
CDR3: ASTPQGQGLAYGYT

J: TRBJ1-3
D: .
V: TRBV6-5
CDR3: ASSRTSNSGNTIY

J: TRBJ2-3
D: TRBD2
V: TRBV18
CDR3: ASSPRTGRREGYTDTQY

J: TRBJ2-7
D: TRBD2
V: TRBV27
CDR3: ASSDSGNWDEQY

J: TRBJ1-2
D: TRBD1
V: TRBV6-5
CDR3: ASSWASGGGGYT

J: TRBJ2-5
D: TRBD1
V: TRBV10-1
CDR3: ASSESRTGPQETQY

J: TRBJ2-5
D: TRBD1
V: TRBV6-5
CDR3: ASKTGDETQY

J: TRBJ2-1
D: TRBD2
V: TRBV28
CDR3: ASSPTGTSGSSEQF

J: TRBJ1-1
D: TRBD1
V: TRBV11-2
CDR3: ASSSSDRGNTEAF

J: TRBJ2-3
D: .
V: TRBV7-2
CDR3: ASSLALGGTRTDTQY

J: TRBJ1-6
D: .
V: TRBV5-1
CDR3: ASSLAGDNSPLH

J: TRBJ1-1
D: .
V: TRBV19
CDR3: ASSDRTFTEAF

J: TRBJ1-5
D: .
V: TRBV19
CDR3: ASCGDWGQPQH

J: TRBJ1-6
D: .
V: TRBV28
CDR3: ASTTGGSYNSPLH

J: TRBJ2-3
D: .
V: TRBV19
CDR3: ASSIVSSTDTQY

J: TRBJ1-2
D: TRBD1
V: TRBV19
CDR3: ASSSGQATYGYT

J: TRBJ1-1
D: .
V: TRBV4-1
CDR3: ASSHLGQPRRAEAF

J: TRBJ2-1
D: TRBD1
V: TRBV11-3
CDR3: ASSPRRQGAGRRYNEQF

J: TRBJ2-1
D: TRBD1
V: TRBV5-6
CDR3: ASSWGTGNNEQF

J: TRBJ2-7
D: .
V: TRBV6-5
CDR3: ASSPLTYYEQY

J: TRBJ1-6
D: .
V: TRBV18
CDR3: ASSPLNPSSYNSPLH

J: TRBJ1-2
D: .
V: TRBV28
CDR3: ASSNRAGIHGYT

J: TRBJ1-1
D: .
V: TRBV6-5
CDR3: ASRSGNTEAF

J: TRBJ1-1
D: TRBD1
V: TRBV7-9
CDR3: ASSSLGQGNTEAF

J: TRBJ2-7
D: .
V: TRBV18
CDR3: ASSPISGAKYEQY

J: TRBJ2-5
D: .
V: TRBV28
CDR3: ASSLGGGETQY

J: TRBJ2-7
D: .
V: TRBV12-3/TRBV12-4
CDR3: ASSGQLAYEQY

J: TRBJ2-7
D: .
V: TRBV29-1
CDR3: SVEGTTTYEQY